These T cell receptor beta chains were read from a single sample in a study of blood T cell repertoires in COVID-19. Data came from immunoSEQ multiplex PCR; TCRdb stores just in-frame clones and leaves some out. The sample carries 210,000 or so clones, 80% recorded once. Sequences were obtained from PBMCs or T cells enriched from blood (not recorded which). Source of these receptors: a man younger than 40 with acute COVID-19. Each CDR3 is given with its conserved first and last residue. Each record gives: D gene, clone size, J gene, V gene, CDR3 protein, CDR3 DNA. D genes are given only for firm matches. Clone sizes are given selectively: once, few, many, or a class where the clone is expanded.

>.|.|TRBJ2-1|TRBV25-1
CASSELSYNEQFF
TGTGCCAGCAGTGAATTATCGTACAATGAGCAGTTCTTC
>.|once|TRBJ2-7|TRBV29-1
CSVHGSRYYEQYF
TGCAGCGTTCACGGGAGTCGTTATTACGAGCAGTACTTC
>.|.|TRBJ2-1|TRBV12-3/TRBV12-4
CASRSVGAVLFF
TGTGCCAGCAGGTCCGTGGGGGCGGTCCTTTTCTTC
>.|once|TRBJ1-1|TRBV19
CASSGQPMNTEAFF
TGTGCCAGCTCAGGACAGCCAATGAACACTGAAGCTTTCTTT
>.|.|TRBJ1-2|TRBV4-1
CASSHRGAVYGYTF
TGCGCCAGCAGCCACCGGGGTGCTGTCTATGGCTACACCTTC
>TRBD1|once|TRBJ2-3|TRBV10-3
CAISESRTGGSSISGADTQYF
TGTGCCATCAGTGAATCGCGGACAGGGGGTTCCAGCATTTCAGGGGCAGATACGCAGTATTTT
>.|.|TRBJ1-2|TRBV5-1
CASSGGQSYGYTF
TGCGCCAGCAGCGGTGGGCAGTCCTATGGCTACACCTTC
>.|few|TRBJ2-2|TRBV5-1
CASSQVIAGELFF
TGCGCCAGCAGCCAGGTTATCGCCGGGGAGCTGTTTTTT
>TRBD1|.|TRBJ1-1|TRBV19
CASSFQGARTEAFF
TGTGCCAGTAGTTTCCAGGGGGCGCGGACTGAAGCTTTCTTT
>.|.|TRBJ2-3|TRBV28
CASSARQGTDTQYF
TGTGCCAGCAGTGCTCGACAGGGCACAGATACGCAGTATTTT
>.|.|TRBJ2-3|TRBV9
CASSVTGEISTDTQYF
TGTGCCAGCAGCGTTACCGGGGAGATTAGCACAGATACGCAGTATTTT
>.|.|TRBJ1-2|TRBV5-6
CASSREGRSGYTF
TGTGCCAGCAGCCGTGAAGGGAGGTCTGGCTACACCTTC
>TRBD1|.|TRBJ2-2|TRBV14
CASSWDRGRAGELFF
TGTGCCAGCAGCTGGGACAGGGGGCGAGCCGGGGAGCTGTTTTTT
>.|.|TRBJ1-1|TRBV6-1
CASSEVGRFGAEAFF
TGTGCCAGCAGTGAAGTGGGCAGATTTGGCGCTGAAGCTTTCTTT
>TRBD1|.|TRBJ1-1|TRBV29-1
CSADNRQGAGFRPPEAFF
TGCAGCGCTGACAACCGACAGGGGGCGGGCTTTCGCCCCCCTGAAGCTTTCTTT
>TRBD2|.|TRBJ2-7|TRBV6-1
CASSEASGGLTYEQYF
TGTGCCAGCAGTGAGGCTAGCGGGGGGTTAACCTACGAGCAGTACTTC
>.|.|TRBJ1-4|TRBV5-1
CASSLAATNEKLFF
TGCGCCAGCAGCTTGGCCGCAACTAATGAAAAACTGTTTTTT
>.|.|TRBJ1-2|TRBV5-7
CASSLDIGYTF
TGTGCCAGCAGCTTGGATATCGGCTACACCTTC